The 24 T cell receptor beta chains below come from one sample, sequenced in a study of spatial heterogeneity in lung cancer. Study results and limitations: Tumoral mutation counts were tracked by counts of expanded intratumoral alpha and beta TCRs.

TCRdb processed the 5' RACE reads anew with MiXCR; each CDR3 protein has one entry. This sample has some 25,000 distinct CDR3 sequences, with roughly 7.1% found just once. The antigens of these receptors remain unknown. As to time point: sample taken at primary tumor resection. Sequenced material: lung tumor tissue, taken at surgery. These receptors were obtained from a male donor with early-stage non-small cell lung cancer.

For this clonotype: This may come from a read error, since a much larger clone is one base off. This chain uses TRBV6-2 or TRBV6-3 with TRBJ2-1, with 8 bases that match TRBD2. There are 16 residues in the CDR3. Germline CDR1 MNHEY, CDR2 SVGEGT. DNA for the CDR3: TGTGCCAGCAGACCCATAGCGGGGAGCTTCTACAATGAGCAGTCCTTC. Its protein is CASRPIAGSFYNEQSF.

This clonotype has at least ten counts. This chain links TRBV20-1 with TRBJ2-7; 8 positions match TRBD2. The CDR3 has 14 residues. V gave up 7 bases and J gave up 3 bases; unmatched junction bases: 11. Germline CDR1 is DFQATT and CDR2 is SNEGSKA (reference sequence). The DNA of the CDR3 is TGCAGTGTCCAACGTCGGGGGGGAGTCTACGAGCAGTACTTC. Its protein product is CSVQRRGGVYEQYF.

This clonotype was seen ten or more times. The chain links TRBV2 to TRBJ1-4, with D perhaps TRBD1 (6 bases). Germline values: CDR1 SNHLY, CDR2 FYNNEI. Trimming stripped 6 bases from V and 17 bases from J, with 25 bases between. The CDR3 has 14 amino acids. Here the CDR3 DNA reads TGTGCCAGCAGCTCGGACAGCAAGGGAGGTACGGGATTTTTT. Residues: CASSSDSKGGTGFF.

This chain links TRBV28 with TRBJ2-7; no reliable D call. Trimming pared 5 bases from V and 0 bases from J, leaving 8 bases between. There are 13 residues in the CDR3. Germline V gene sequence: CDR1 MDHEN, CDR2 SYDVKM. The DNA for the CDR3 is TGTGCCAGCAGTCTCACCCCCTCCTACGAGCAGTACTTC. Its protein is CASSLTPSYEQYF.

This clonotype was counted many times. The rearrangement links TRBV12-3 or TRBV12-4 to TRBJ2-1, with 12 positions matching TRBD2. CDR3 length: 14 residues. The J segment lost 8 bases and the V segment lost 6 bases, leaving 5 bases of the junction unmatched. The CDR3 spells CASRRGLAGDEQFF. CDR3 DNA sequence: TGTGCCAGCAGACGGGGACTAGCGGGTGATGAGCAGTTCTTC.

The sample holds many counts of this clonotype. The chain employs TRBV20-1 and TRBJ2-7; 10 nucleotides line up with TRBD1. Germline CDR1 DFQATT, CDR2 SNEGSKA (reference sequence). This CDR3 spans 14 amino acids. Trimming removed 2 bases from V and 6 bases from J; junction bases left unmatched: 7. CDR3 sequence reads: CSARSDRDRGEQYF. The DNA of the CDR3 is TGCAGTGCTAGATCGGACAGGGACAGGGGCGAGCAGTACTTC.

This clonotype was recorded many times. J is TRBJ1-4 and V is TRBV5-6, with D possibly being TRBD1 (6 bases). The CDR3 totals 14 residues. With 1 base removed from V and 8 bases from J, the gap between germline ends came to 12 bases. Germline assignment: CDR1 SGHDT and CDR2 YYEEEE. In nucleotides, the CDR3 is TGTGCCAGCAGCTTGCAGGGGCCGGGCGAAAAACTGTTTTTT. Protein sequence: CASSLQGPGEKLFF. Full variable domain (rest looked up from reference TRBV5-6 and TRBJ1-4): DAGVTQSPTHLIKTRGQQVTLRCSPKSGHDTVSWYQQALGQGPQFIFQYYEEEERQRGNFPDRFSGHQFPNYSSELNVNALLLGDSALYLCASSLQGPGEKLFFGSGTQLSVL.

The rearrangement uses TRBV6-6 and TRBJ2-1; D unresolved. The CDR3 contains 15 residues. The germline V gene has CDR1 MNHNY and CDR2 SVGAGI (reference sequence). With 1 base removed from V and 9 bases from J, the gap between germline ends came to 16 bases. The CDR3 nucleotides read TGTGCCAGCAGTTACTTGATTATTCGGCCGACTGAGCAGTTCTTC. Protein: CASSYLIIRPTEQFF.

This clonotype was detected once. The chain employs TRBV5-8 and TRBJ1-2; D gene uncertain. CDR3 length: 12 residues. Germline CDR1 and CDR2: SGHTS and YDEGEE. With 4 bases removed from V and 4 bases from J, the gap between germline ends came to 8 bases. CDR3 in amino acids: CASSPYGYGYTF. Here the CDR3 DNA reads TGTGCCAGCAGCCCCTACGGCTATGGCTACACCTTC.

This clonotype was detected a few times. The DNA of the CDR3 is TGTGCCAGCAGAAAACTTGGAGAGAAAGGTGGAAACACCATATATTTT. Translation gives CASRKLGEKGGNTIYF. This chain joins TRBV6-1 and TRBJ1-3, with D unresolved. Trimming pared 6 bases from V and 3 bases from J, leaving 18 bases between. The CDR3 has 16 residues. The V gene's germline CDR1 is MNHNS and CDR2 SASEGT.

The chain uses TRBV20-1 and TRBJ2-7; tentatively, D is TRBD1 (6 bases). This CDR3 is 16 amino acids long. From germline, CDR1 is DFQATT and CDR2 SNEGSKA (reference sequence). Trimming removed 2 bases from V and 2 bases from J, with 19 bases in between. In nucleotides, the CDR3 is TGCAGTGCTAGAAACCTACGAAGACAGGAGACCTACGAGCAGTACTTC. Protein sequence: CSARNLRRQETYEQYF.

This clonotype was detected ten times or more. The V and J genes are TRBV7-2 and TRBJ2-5; weak D call: TRBD2 (5 bases). This CDR3 contains 13 residues. The germline CDR1 and CDR2 sequences are SGHTA and FQGNSA. Trimming removed 4 bases at V and 2 bases at J, with 8 bases between. The CDR3, as DNA: TGTGCCAGCAGCTCCCGGAGGCAAGAGACCCAGTACTTC. This codes for CASSSRRQETQYF.

This clonotype was detected many times. This rearrangement joins TRBV5-1 to TRBJ2-1; 9 positions agree with TRBD1. Per the germline V gene, CDR1 is SGHRS and CDR2 is YFSETQ. J lost 5 bases, V lost 5 bases, and 2 bases had no gene match. This CDR3 has 13 amino acids. CDR3 coding DNA: TGCGCCAGCAGGACAGGGGGACACAATGAGCAGTTCTTC. This translates into CASRTGGHNEQFF.

This clonotype was found many times. This rearrangement joins TRBV6-6 to TRBJ1-1; 10 positions match TRBD1. Unmatched junction bases numbered 4, after V lost 5 bases and J lost 1 base. This CDR3 comprises 15 residues. Germline CDR1 MNHNY, CDR2 SVGAGI (reference sequence). The CDR3 here is CASSGRTGGNTEAFF. The CDR3 DNA reads TGTGCCAGCAGTGGGAGGACAGGGGGGAACACTGAAGCTTTCTTT.

Many counts were recorded for this clonotype. The genes are TRBV5-1 and TRBJ2-7; 9 positions match TRBD1. Germline CDR1 reads SGHRS; CDR2 reads YFSETQ. Trimming removed 4 bases from V and 7 bases from J; junction bases left unmatched: 6. The CDR3 sequence is 13 residues long. CDR3 loop: CASSTGQGREQYF. The CDR3 bases are TGCGCCAGCAGCACAGGACAGGGGCGAGAGCAGTACTTC.

This clonotype was observed many times. The chain joins TRBV4-3 to TRBJ1-3; no clear D. Between the trimmed V and J ends, which lost 1 base and 1 base, there was a span of 8 bases. CDR1 and CDR2 (germline): LGHNA, YSLEER. The CDR3 contains 15 residues. The CDR3 coding sequence is TGCGCCAGCAGCCAAGGGTCGACTTCTGGAAACACCATATATTTT. This gives the protein CASSQGSTSGNTIYF.

A few counts support this clonotype. J is TRBJ2-3 and V is TRBV7-2; the match to TRBD2 covers 11 bases. The V segment lost 5 bases and the J segment 4 bases; nucleotides outside the gene matches: 14. There are 18 residues in the CDR3. Germline V lookup: CDR1 SGHTA, CDR2 FQGNSA. The CDR3: CASSGRTGLAEAADTQYF. The CDR3 DNA is TGTGCCAGCAGCGGTAGGACGGGACTAGCGGAGGCGGCAGATACGCAGTATTTT.

This clonotype was seen ten or more times. The chain couples TRBV7-2 to TRBJ2-5, with D maybe TRBD1 (5 bases). V lost 4 bases and J 2 bases, leaving 8 bases between the germline ends. Germline assignment: CDR1 SGHTA and CDR2 FQGNSA. The CDR3 covers 13 residues. CDR3 sequence: CASSWGQQETQYF. The CDR3 DNA reads TGTGCCAGCAGCTGGGGCCAGCAAGAGACCCAGTACTTC.

In its sample, this clonotype was seen many times. The chain carries TRBV5-3 and TRBJ2-5, with D perhaps matching TRBD1 or TRBD2 (5 bases each). TRBV5-3 is sorted into the ORF group, with uncertain function. This CDR3 has 16 residues. V gave up 3 bases and J gave up 3 bases, with 18 bases separating them. In nucleotides, the CDR3 is TGTGCCAGAAGCTCCTACCGGGACGGAAAAGAAGAGACCCAGTACTTC. It is translated as CARSSYRDGKEETQYF.

This clonotype was found many times. The rearrangement links TRBV7-2 to TRBJ1-1, with D possibly TRBD1 on 6 matching bases. The length of the CDR3 is 17 residues. The V gene's germline CDR1 is SGHTA and CDR2 FQGNSA. The V end lost 2 bases, the J end lost 4 bases, and 20 bases lay between the germline ends. The DNA of the CDR3 is TGTGCCAGCAGCTTAACCCCTGGGGGGGCAGGTATCACTGAAGCTTTCTTT. It codes for CASSLTPGGAGITEAFF. Supplemented by reference TRBV7-2 and TRBJ1-1, the full variable domain reads GAGVSQSPSNKVTEKGKDVELRCDPISGHTALYWYRQSLGQGLEFLIYFQGNSAPDKSGLPSDRFSAERTGGSVSTLTIQRTQQEDSAVYLCASSLTPGGAGITEAFFGQGTRLTVV.

This clonotype was recorded many times. The chain recombines TRBV4-2 with TRBJ2-7; D gene uncertain. With 0 bases removed from V and 0 bases from J, the gap between germline ends came to 6 bases. The CDR3 covers 14 residues. Per germline, CDR1 LGHNA and CDR2 YNFKEQ. CDR3 loop: CASSQDLSSYEQYF. The CDR3 region has the DNA TGTGCCAGCAGCCAAGATCTAAGCTCCTACGAGCAGTACTTC.

There are many counts of this clonotype. This chain uses TRBV6-5 with TRBJ1-1, with D possibly TRBD1 on 6 matching bases. Germline V gives CDR1 MNHEY, CDR2 SVGAGI. Deletions cut 5 bases from V and 3 bases from J, with 19 bases between. The CDR3 sequence is 16 residues long. The CDR3 region has the DNA TGTGCCAGCAGTCTTCACTACAGGGTCGGAGACACTGAAGCTTTCTTT. It is translated as CASSLHYRVGDTEAFF.

This clonotype has ten or more counts. J is TRBJ2-1 and V is TRBV3-1; 7 bases align to TRBD2. CDR3 length: 15 residues. The V and J ends lost 6 bases and 4 bases, in that order; junction bases with no gene match: 9. The germline CDR1 and CDR2 sequences are LGHDT and YNNKEL (reference sequence). The CDR3 DNA is TGTGCCAGCAGGTATTCCAGCGGGGCGTACAATGAGCAGTTCTTC. It codes for CASRYSSGAYNEQFF.

This clonotype was detected ten times or more. The V gene is TRBV7-2, the J gene TRBJ2-1; maybe TRBD1 (6 bases). The CDR3 is 14 residues long. From germline, CDR1 is SGHTA and CDR2 FQGNSA. V dropped 5 bases and J dropped 5 bases, with 13 bases sitting between them. The CDR3 sequence is CASSPGAYDNEQFF. The CDR3 DNA reads TGTGCCAGCAGCCCAGGGGCCTATGACAATGAGCAGTTCTTC. The full variable domain, with the rest looked up from reference TRBV7-2 and TRBJ2-1, is GAGVSQSPSNKVTEKGKDVELRCDPISGHTALYWYRQSLGQGLEFLIYFQGNSAPDKSGLPSDRFSAERTGGSVSTLTIQRTQQEDSAVYLCASSPGAYDNEQFFGPGTRLTVL.